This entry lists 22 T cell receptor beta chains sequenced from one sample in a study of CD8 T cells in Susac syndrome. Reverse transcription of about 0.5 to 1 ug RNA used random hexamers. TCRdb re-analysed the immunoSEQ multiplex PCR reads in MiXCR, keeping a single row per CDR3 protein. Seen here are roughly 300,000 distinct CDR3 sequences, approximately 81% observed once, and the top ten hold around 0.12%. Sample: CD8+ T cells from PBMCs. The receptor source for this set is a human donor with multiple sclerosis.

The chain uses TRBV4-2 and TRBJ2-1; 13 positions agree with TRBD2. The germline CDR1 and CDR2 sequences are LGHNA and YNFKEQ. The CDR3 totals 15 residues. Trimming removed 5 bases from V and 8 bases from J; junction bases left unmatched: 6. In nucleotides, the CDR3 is TGTGCCAGCAGCGAACTAGCGGGAGGGCCATATGAGCAGTTCTTC. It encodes CASSELAGGPYEQFF.

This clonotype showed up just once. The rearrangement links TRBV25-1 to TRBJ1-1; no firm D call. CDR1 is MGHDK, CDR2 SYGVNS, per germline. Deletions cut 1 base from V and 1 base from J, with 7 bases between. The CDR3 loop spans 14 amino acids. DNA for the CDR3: TGTGCCAGCAGTGAATTTAGCGAGAACACTGAAGCTTTCTTT. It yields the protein CASSEFSENTEAFF.

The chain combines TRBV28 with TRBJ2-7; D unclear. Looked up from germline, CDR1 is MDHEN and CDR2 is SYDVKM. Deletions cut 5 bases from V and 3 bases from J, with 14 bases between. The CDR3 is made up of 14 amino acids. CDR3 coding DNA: TGTGCCAGCAGTCGCAGACGTGGCTACTACGAGCAGTACTTC. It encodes CASSRRRGYYEQYF.

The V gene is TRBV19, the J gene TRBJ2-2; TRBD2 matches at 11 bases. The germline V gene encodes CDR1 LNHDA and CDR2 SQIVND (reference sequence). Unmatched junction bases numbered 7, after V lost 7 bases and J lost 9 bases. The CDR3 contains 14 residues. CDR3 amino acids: CASKLAGDNRELFF. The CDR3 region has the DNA TGTGCCAGTAAACTAGCGGGAGATAACAGGGAGCTGTTTTTT.

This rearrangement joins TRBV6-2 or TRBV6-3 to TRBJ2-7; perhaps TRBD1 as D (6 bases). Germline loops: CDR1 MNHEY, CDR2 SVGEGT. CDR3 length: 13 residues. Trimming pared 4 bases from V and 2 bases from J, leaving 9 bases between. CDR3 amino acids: CASSWDTTYEQYF. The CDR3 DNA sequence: TGTGCCAGCAGTTGGGACACCACCTACGAGCAGTACTTC.

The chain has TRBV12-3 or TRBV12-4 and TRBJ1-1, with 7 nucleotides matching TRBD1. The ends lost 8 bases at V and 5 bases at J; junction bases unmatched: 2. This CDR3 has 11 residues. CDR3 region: CASGRGTEAFF. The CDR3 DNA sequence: TGTGCCAGCGGCAGGGGGACTGAAGCTTTCTTT.

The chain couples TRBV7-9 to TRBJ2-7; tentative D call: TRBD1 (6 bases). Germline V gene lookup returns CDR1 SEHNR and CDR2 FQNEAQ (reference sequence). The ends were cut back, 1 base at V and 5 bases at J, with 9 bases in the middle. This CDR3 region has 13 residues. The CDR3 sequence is CASSLGQGNEQYF. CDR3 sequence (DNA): TGTGCCAGCAGCTTAGGTCAGGGGAACGAGCAGTACTTC.

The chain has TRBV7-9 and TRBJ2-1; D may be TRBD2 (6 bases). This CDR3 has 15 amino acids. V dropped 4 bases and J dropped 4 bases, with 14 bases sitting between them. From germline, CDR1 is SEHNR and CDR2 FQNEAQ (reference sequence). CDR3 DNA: TGTGCCAGCAGCTGGGGTAGCGGTCCATACAATGAGCAGTTCTTC. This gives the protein CASSWGSGPYNEQFF. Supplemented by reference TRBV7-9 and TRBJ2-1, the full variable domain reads DTGVSQNPRHKITKRGQNVTFRCDPISEHNRLYWYRQTLGQGPEFLTYFQNEAQLEKSRLLSDRFSAERPKGSFSTLEIQRTEQGDSAMYLCASSWGSGPYNEQFFGPGTRLTVL.

The CDR3 coding sequence is TGTGCCAGCAGTTTACCTAGCGGGAGGGCTAATGAGCAGTTCTTC. Its translation: CASSLPSGRANEQFF. The chain carries TRBV28 and TRBJ2-1; 12 bases line up with TRBD2. Germline V CDR1 and CDR2: MDHEN, SYDVKM. Germline trimming cut 2 bases from V and 7 bases from J; bases unmatched to any gene: 3. CDR3 length equals 15 residues.

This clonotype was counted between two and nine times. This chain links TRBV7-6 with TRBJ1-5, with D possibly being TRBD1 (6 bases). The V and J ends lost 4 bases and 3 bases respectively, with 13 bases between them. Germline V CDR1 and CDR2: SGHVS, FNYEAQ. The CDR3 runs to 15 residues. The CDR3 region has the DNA TGTGCCAGCAGCTCAAACGGACAGCACAATCAGCCCCAGCATTTT. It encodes CASSSNGQHNQPQHF.

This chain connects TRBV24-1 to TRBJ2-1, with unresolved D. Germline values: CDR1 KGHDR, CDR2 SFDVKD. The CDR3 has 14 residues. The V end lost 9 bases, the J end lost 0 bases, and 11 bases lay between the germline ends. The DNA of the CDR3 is TGTGCCACCGGCCCCGTGGGCTCCTACAATGAGCAGTTCTTC. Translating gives CATGPVGSYNEQFF.

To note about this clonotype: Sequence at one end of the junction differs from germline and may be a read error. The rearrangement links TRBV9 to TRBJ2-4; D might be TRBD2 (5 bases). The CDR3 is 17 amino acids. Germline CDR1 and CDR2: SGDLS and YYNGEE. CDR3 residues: CASSSEGGGRAKNTQYF. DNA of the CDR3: TGTGCCAGCAGCTCAGAGGGCGGCGGAAGAGCCAAAAACACTCAGTACTTC.

The CDR3 loop is CASSLRAPFGEQYF. CDR3 bases: TGTGCCAGCAGTTTAAGGGCCCCTTTTGGGGAGCAGTACTTC. This sequence joins TRBV27 and TRBJ2-7; the D is unclear. The V and J ends lost 2 bases and 7 bases respectively, with 15 bases between them. The CDR3 contains 14 residues. Germline CDR1 is MNHEY and CDR2 is SMNVEV (reference sequence).

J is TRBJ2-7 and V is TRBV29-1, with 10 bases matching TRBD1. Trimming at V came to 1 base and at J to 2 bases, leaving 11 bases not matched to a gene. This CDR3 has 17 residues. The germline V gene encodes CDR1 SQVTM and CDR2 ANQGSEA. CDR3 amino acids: CSVEARPRGQGAYEQYF. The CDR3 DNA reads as TGCAGCGTTGAAGCCAGGCCCCGCGGACAGGGGGCCTACGAGCAGTACTTC.

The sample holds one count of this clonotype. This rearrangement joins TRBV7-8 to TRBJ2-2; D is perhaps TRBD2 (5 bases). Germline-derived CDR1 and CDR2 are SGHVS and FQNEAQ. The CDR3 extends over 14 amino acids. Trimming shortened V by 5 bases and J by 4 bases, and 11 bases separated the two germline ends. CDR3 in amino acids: CASSGEGLTGELFF. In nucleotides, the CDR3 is TGTGCCAGCAGCGGCGAGGGCCTCACCGGGGAGCTGTTTTTT.

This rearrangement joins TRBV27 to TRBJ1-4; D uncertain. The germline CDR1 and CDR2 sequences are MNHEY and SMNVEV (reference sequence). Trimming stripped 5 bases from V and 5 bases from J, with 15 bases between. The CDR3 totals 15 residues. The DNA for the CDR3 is TGTGCCAGCAGTCCAAGACGGGCCAAGAATGAAAAACTGTTTTTT. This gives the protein CASSPRRAKNEKLFF.

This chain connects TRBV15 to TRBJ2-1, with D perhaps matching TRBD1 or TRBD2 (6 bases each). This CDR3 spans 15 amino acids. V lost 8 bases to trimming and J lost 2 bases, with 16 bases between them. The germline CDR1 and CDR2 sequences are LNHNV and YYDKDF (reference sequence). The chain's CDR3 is CATGLSGATYNEQFF. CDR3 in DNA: TGTGCCACCGGACTATCAGGGGCTACCTACAATGAGCAGTTCTTC.

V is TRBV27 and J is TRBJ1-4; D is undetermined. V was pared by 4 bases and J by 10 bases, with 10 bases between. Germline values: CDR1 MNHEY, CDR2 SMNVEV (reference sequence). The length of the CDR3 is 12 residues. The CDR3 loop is CASSSPLGKLFF. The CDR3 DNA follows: TGTGCCAGCAGTTCCCCTTTGGGAAAACTGTTTTTT. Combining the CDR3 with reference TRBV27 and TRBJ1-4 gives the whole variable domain EAQVTQNPRYLITVTGKKLTVTCSQNMNHEYMSWYRQDPGLGLRQIYYSMNVEVTDKGDVPEGYKVSRKEKRNFPLILESPSPNQTSLYFCASSSPLGKLFFGSGTQLSVL.

The CDR3 nucleotides read TGCGCCAGCAGCCACAGGGCCGGCCTAGCGGGAGAATTGGATACGCAGTATTTT. Translated, it gives CASSHRAGLAGELDTQYF. The V gene is TRBV4-1, the J gene TRBJ2-3, with 10 nucleotides matching TRBD2. Germline V lookup: CDR1 MGHRA, CDR2 YSYEKL. This CDR3 is built from 18 residues. V trimming: 3 bases; J trimming: 6 bases; junction bases outside the gene matches: 15.

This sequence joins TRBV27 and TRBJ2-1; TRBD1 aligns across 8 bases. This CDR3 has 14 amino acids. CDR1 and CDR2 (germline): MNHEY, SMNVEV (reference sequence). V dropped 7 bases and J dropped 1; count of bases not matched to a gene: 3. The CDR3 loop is CASNTGGSYNEQFF. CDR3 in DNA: TGTGCCAGCAACACAGGGGGATCCTACAATGAGCAGTTCTTC.

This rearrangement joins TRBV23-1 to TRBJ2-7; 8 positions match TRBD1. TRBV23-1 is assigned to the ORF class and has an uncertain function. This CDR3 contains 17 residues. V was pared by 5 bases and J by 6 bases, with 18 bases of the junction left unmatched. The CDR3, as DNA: TGCGCCAGCAGTTCAGGGGGCCGGCTCTCGCTCTTCGGCGAGCAGTACTTC. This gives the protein CASSSGGRLSLFGEQYF.

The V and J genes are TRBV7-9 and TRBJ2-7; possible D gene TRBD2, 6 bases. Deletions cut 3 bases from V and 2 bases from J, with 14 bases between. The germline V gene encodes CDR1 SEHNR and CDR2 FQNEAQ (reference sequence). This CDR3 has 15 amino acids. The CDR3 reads CASSLGRGIAYEQYF. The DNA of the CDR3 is TGTGCCAGCAGCTTGGGTCGGGGGATAGCCTACGAGCAGTACTTC.